One and the same sample provided the 6 T cell receptor beta chains below, sequenced in a study of cytomegalovirus exposure and HLA in healthy donors. In the PCR, 60 Vbeta and 13 Jbeta primers were used. Assay: immunoSEQ multiplex PCR; the TCRdb copy retains only in-frame clones and omits some. The sample holds 90,000 to 130,000 clones, less than 80% seen once. Material: PBMCs. The source of these receptors is a woman in her twenties or thirties in good health and CMV-seronegative.

In this sample, this clone turned up a few times. This rearrangement joins TRBV10-3 to TRBJ1-4; 11 bases map to TRBD1. V shed 2 bases, J shed 7 bases, and the junction held 3 bases outside the gene matches. Per the germline V gene, CDR1 is ENHRY and CDR2 is SYGVKD. The length of the CDR3 is 15 residues. CDR3 sequence (DNA): TGTGCCATCAGTGAGGGACAGGGGGCTATTGAAAAACTGTTTTTT. Translated: CAISEGQGAIEKLFF.

This chain's CDR3 is CASSRDRVTQPQHF. CDR3 in DNA: TGTGCCAGCAGCCGGGACAGGGTAACTCAGCCCCAGCATTTT. This chain links TRBV5-8 with TRBJ1-5, with TRBD1 matching 9 bases. The junction had 5 bases not matched to a gene; V was cut back by 4 bases and J by 6 bases. The CDR3 loop spans 14 amino acids. Germline-derived CDR1 and CDR2 are SGHTS and YDEGEE.

The J gene is TRBJ2-2, the V gene TRBV4-3, with 14 bases that match TRBD2. The CDR3 contains 15 residues. The germline V gene encodes CDR1 LGHNA and CDR2 YSLEER. With V trimmed by 6 bases and J by 10 bases, 7 bases remained unmatched. CDR3 sequence (DNA): TGCGCCAGCAGTCGACTAGCGGGAGGGCTCGAGGAGCTGTTTTTT. Protein sequence: CASSRLAGGLEELFF.

The genes are TRBV6-5 and TRBJ2-3; 11 positions match TRBD1. V lost 8 bases, J lost 7 bases, and 8 bases stayed unmatched. CDR3 size: 14 residues. CDR1 MNHEY and CDR2 SVGAGI come from the germline V gene. For the CDR3, the DNA is TGTGCCAGCTCATTGGGACAGGGGGTACATACGCAGTATTTT. Encoded protein: CASSLGQGVHTQYF.

The rearrangement joins TRBV7-3 to TRBJ2-7, with TRBD1 matching over 8 bases. V gave up 5 bases and J gave up 5 bases; unmatched junction bases: 5. Germline lookup yields CDR1 SGHTA and CDR2 FQGTGA. CDR3 length: 13 amino acids. The CDR3 coding sequence is TGTGCCAGCAGCCGGGACAGGTCCGACGAGCAGTACTTC. This gives the protein CASSRDRSDEQYF.

V usage is TRBV6-1 and J usage is TRBJ2-1; 11 bases are shared with TRBD2. CDR1 and CDR2 (germline): MNHNS, SASEGT. This CDR3 is 15 amino acids long. V lost 5 bases to trimming and J lost 3 bases; unmatched junction nucleotides: 3. This CDR3 reads CASSTGLAGYNEQFF. The CDR3 DNA sequence: TGTGCCAGCAGTACAGGACTAGCGGGCTACAATGAGCAGTTCTTC.